A selection of T cell receptor beta chains follows, all from one sample in a study of blood T cell repertoires in COVID-19. Some clones are missing from TCRdb's copy, which holds only in-frame ones; the method was immunoSEQ multiplex PCR. The sample lists 96,000 or so clones, 81% occurring once. What was sequenced was peripheral blood. Receptors were obtained from a man older than 75 with COVID-19, enrolled during active disease. The CDR3 runs from the conserved cysteine through the conserved F or W. Fields, in order: V gene, CDR3 protein.

V gene: TRBV12-3/TRBV12-4
CDR3 protein: CASGQIASNEQYF

V gene: TRBV7-9
CDR3 protein: CASSLGLGKEEQYF

V gene: TRBV4-1
CDR3 protein: CASSQDHYGGEKLFF

V gene: TRBV10-3
CDR3 protein: CATSHRTESYEQYF

V gene: TRBV6-6
CDR3 protein: CASSADRDRHNEQFF

V gene: TRBV15
CDR3 protein: CATSRDPSAATDTQYF

V gene: TRBV19
CDR3 protein: CASSYGQGGYNEQFF

V gene: TRBV6-5
CDR3 protein: CASSFTPMNTEAFF

V gene: TRBV6-5
CDR3 protein: CASSYRPSGGYTF

V gene: TRBV28
CDR3 protein: CASLSWSNEKLFF

V gene: TRBV2
CDR3 protein: CASSELGWDEQYF

V gene: TRBV2
CDR3 protein: CASREWGQKYF

V gene: TRBV10-3
CDR3 protein: CAISEVTGTADNSPLHF

V gene: TRBV11-2
CDR3 protein: CASSLVGGNYEQYF

V gene: TRBV24-1
CDR3 protein: CATSDPRTGMGGQYF

V gene: TRBV13
CDR3 protein: CASSRTGGSTEAFF

V gene: TRBV27
CDR3 protein: CASSLSPGISEKLFF

V gene: TRBV6-5
CDR3 protein: CASWTGVSTDTQYF

V gene: TRBV25-1
CDR3 protein: CASSVEGWGYGYTF

V gene: TRBV7-2
CDR3 protein: CASSLGPGQGLNYGYTF

V gene: TRBV19
CDR3 protein: CATKSGSSLWDTQYF

V gene: TRBV6-2/TRBV6-3
CDR3 protein: CASSYSRGGNTIYF

V gene: TRBV10-3
CDR3 protein: CAISEPTSGIDLEQYF

V gene: TRBV14
CDR3 protein: CASTHPDRGLRVDTGELFF

V gene: TRBV21-1
CDR3 protein: CASSRQIGSRGSSETQYF

V gene: TRBV5-1
CDR3 protein: CASSLVDRPSGANVLTF

V gene: TRBV19
CDR3 protein: CASSTGPQPQHF

V gene: TRBV6-5
CDR3 protein: CASRRRQGNEQYF

V gene: TRBV19
CDR3 protein: CASSSTGTGAAYEQYF

V gene: TRBV30
CDR3 protein: CAWTPRRASIFF

V gene: TRBV10-1
CDR3 protein: CASSPGPRGGTQYF

V gene: TRBV6-2/TRBV6-3
CDR3 protein: CASSLTEYYGYTF

V gene: TRBV4-1
CDR3 protein: CASSPPGQGARETQYF

V gene: TRBV24-1
CDR3 protein: CATSDPLGAGGYNEQFF

V gene: TRBV18
CDR3 protein: CASSPRRQITGELFF

V gene: TRBV7-8
CDR3 protein: CASSPDPTGGMGGYTF

V gene: TRBV6-5
CDR3 protein: CASSRDSAEAFF

V gene: TRBV14
CDR3 protein: CASSQGTGFAQYF

V gene: TRBV28
CDR3 protein: CASRPGGRGDAAPLHF

V gene: TRBV18
CDR3 protein: CASSPGTVNEKLFF

V gene: TRBV18
CDR3 protein: CASSQALNTEAFF

V gene: TRBV7-2
CDR3 protein: CASSLIRAATGELFF

V gene: TRBV10-1
CDR3 protein: CASSDPQGQGFHNEQFF

V gene: TRBV5-1
CDR3 protein: CASSSGTGNPTDTQYF

V gene: TRBV5-5
CDR3 protein: CASSQGYATNEKLFF

V gene: TRBV14
CDR3 protein: CASSQYGRGTVMSNQPQHF

V gene: TRBV15
CDR3 protein: CATSREGGAANTEAFF

V gene: TRBV5-1
CDR3 protein: CASSLGGQRTSGTLHF

V gene: TRBV27
CDR3 protein: CASSFQGAREKLFF

V gene: TRBV5-1
CDR3 protein: CASSVSGGEETQYF

V gene: TRBV7-8
CDR3 protein: CASSFLRGTGENTIYF

V gene: TRBV14
CDR3 protein: CASSHVLAGTEQFF

V gene: TRBV5-4
CDR3 protein: CASSLTSGSNTGELFF

V gene: TRBV5-1
CDR3 protein: CASSLVLPLNNEQYF

V gene: TRBV19
CDR3 protein: CATRTGYTGELFF

V gene: TRBV19
CDR3 protein: CASSTPGQGYRMNTEAFF

V gene: TRBV7-6
CDR3 protein: CASSLVPGAGELFF